The next 24 T cell receptor beta chains were all read from a single sample in a study of response to subunit inactivated influenza vaccine (dated 2018 in TCRdb). Libraries came from RT-PCR. Sequencing relied on an Illumina HiSeq 2500. In TCRdb, the public reads were trimmed at Q25 with fastp and aligned with MiXCR, with productive beta chains retained. Here each entry gathers all rows of one CDR3 protein and keeps the most common genes and DNA. The sample records roughly 500,000 distinct CDR3 sequences, about 15% of which are singletons. Of the sample, 3% falls within the top ten clones. Source: CD4+ T cells sorted from PBMCs, taken roughly 24 months after vaccination. Receptors originate from a man aged 45 to 70 who received an inactivated influenza vaccine. Donor details come from another sample of the same person, matched by shared clones.

This clonotype was seen many times. This rearrangement joins TRBV24-1 to TRBJ2-3; weak D call: TRBD2 (5 bases). Deletions cut 4 bases from V and 0 bases from J, with 16 bases between. This CDR3 spans 17 amino acids. CDR1 KGHDR and CDR2 SFDVKD come from the germline V gene. The CDR3 loop reads CATSDPLPGSSTDTQYF. The CDR3 region has the DNA TGTGCCACCAGTGACCCCCTTCCGGGATCAAGCACAGATACGCAGTATTTT.

The rearrangement links TRBV6-1 to TRBJ2-1, with 15 bases that match TRBD2. With V trimmed by 5 bases and J by 4 bases, 6 bases remained unmatched. The length of the CDR3 is 17 residues. In germline, CDR1 is MNHNS, CDR2 SASEGT. DNA of the CDR3: TGTGCCAGCAGTAGGACTAGCGGGGGGGCCAAGTACAATGAGCAGTTCTTC. It yields the protein CASSRTSGGAKYNEQFF.

This clonotype occurred a few times. The J gene is TRBJ2-3, the V gene TRBV6-2 or TRBV6-3, with TRBD1 matching over 10 bases. Germline assignment: CDR1 MNHEY and CDR2 SVGEGT. J gave up 4 bases and V 2 bases, and 9 bases lay outside the gene matches. The CDR3 is made up of 17 amino acids. CDR3 DNA sequence: TGTGCCAGCAGTTACCCCCTACGACAGGGGGCGGCAGATACGCAGTATTTT. Translating it yields CASSYPLRQGAADTQYF.

The chain joins TRBV3-1 to TRBJ1-4, with D possibly matching TRBD1 (5 bases). The CDR3 sequence is 14 residues long. Trimming stripped 3 bases from V and 8 bases from J, with 13 bases between. Germline-derived CDR1 and CDR2 are LGHDT and YNNKEL (reference sequence). The CDR3 loop reads CASSHSRGREKLFF. The DNA for the CDR3 is TGTGCCAGCAGCCACTCGCGGGGCCGGGAAAAACTGTTTTTT. The full variable domain, completed using reference TRBV3-1 and TRBJ1-4, is DTAVSQTPKYLVTQMGNDKSIKCEQNLGHDTMYWYKQDSKKFLKIMFSYNNKELIINETVPNRFSPKSPDKAHLNLHINSLELGDSAVYFCASSHSRGREKLFFGSGTQLSVL.

This clonotype was seen ten or more times. The chain has TRBV14 and TRBJ1-1; D may be TRBD1 (6 bases). Germline loops: CDR1 SGHDN, CDR2 FVKESK. This CDR3 is 14 amino acids long. Trimming took 5 bases from V and 3 from J, leaving 13 bases between them. DNA of the CDR3: TGTGCCAGCAGCGTCCAGGGGAGATACACTGAAGCTTTCTTT. Protein product: CASSVQGRYTEAFF.

The chain recombines TRBV7-2 with TRBJ2-3, with a tentative D call TRBD2 (5 bases). The CDR3 has 15 amino acids. Trimming stripped 3 bases from V and 0 bases from J, with 10 bases between. Germline CDR1 SGHTA, CDR2 FQGNSA. The CDR3 loop reads CASSLRVTSTDTQYF. In DNA form, the CDR3 reads TGTGCCAGCAGCTTGCGGGTTACTAGCACAGATACGCAGTATTTT.

The CDR3 sequence is CSARDQGYNPNGYTF. The CDR3 DNA reads TGCAGTGCTAGAGATCAGGGTTATAACCCTAATGGCTACACCTTC. The chain has TRBV20-1 and TRBJ1-2; tentatively, D is TRBD1 (5 bases). Trimming pared 0 bases from V and 6 bases from J, leaving 17 bases between. Germline V gives CDR1 DFQATT, CDR2 SNEGSKA (reference sequence). There are 15 residues in the CDR3.

This clonotype was seen a few times. The chain joins TRBV9 to TRBJ2-5; no clear D gene. CDR1 is SGDLS and CDR2 is YYNGEE in the germline V gene. CDR3 length equals 14 residues. V gave up 0 bases and J gave up 5 bases, with 11 bases separating them. The CDR3 nucleotides read TGTGCCAGCAGCGTAGGGGGTACCAGGGAGACCCAGTACTTC. Protein sequence: CASSVGGTRETQYF. Drawing the rest from reference TRBV9 and TRBJ2-5, the complete variable domain is DSGVTQTPKHLITATGQRVTLRCSPRSGDLSVYWYQQSLDQGLQFLIQYYNGEERAKGNILERFSAQQFPDLHSELNLSSLELGDSALYFCASSVGGTRETQYFGPGTRLLVL.

V usage is TRBV12-3 or TRBV12-4 and J usage is TRBJ1-4; D call uncertain. The CDR3 is 14 amino acids. The V end was cut by 6 bases, the J end by 5 bases, with 13 bases between. CDR3 nucleotides: TGTGCCAGCAGAACCGGGGTAAGAAATGAAAAACTGTTTTTT. This gives the protein CASRTGVRNEKLFF.

This clonotype has a handful of counts. V and J are TRBV10-3 and TRBJ2-1; tentatively, D is TRBD1 (5 bases). CDR3 length equals 13 residues. Germline V gene sequence: CDR1 ENHRY, CDR2 SYGVKD. V shed 4 bases and J shed 8 bases, with 12 bases lying between them. As DNA, the CDR3 is TGTGCCATCAGTGGGCTATGGGGCGATGAGCAGTTCTTC. Its protein is CAISGLWGDEQFF.

The CDR3 sequence is CASSQGEERPQHF. The CDR3 nucleotides are TGTGCCAGCAGCCAGGGAGAAGAAAGGCCCCAGCATTTT. This chain uses TRBV3-1 with TRBJ1-5; no clear D. This CDR3 region has 13 residues. Germline assignment: CDR1 LGHDT and CDR2 YNNKEL (reference sequence). V was clipped by 3 bases and J by 9 bases, with 12 bases between them.

This clonotype was picked up a small number of times. DNA for the CDR3: TGCAGTGCTAGACAACCCGGACTAGCGGGGGCAAATGAGCAGTTCTTC. This encodes CSARQPGLAGANEQFF. The chain is built from TRBV20-1 and TRBJ2-1, with 13 bases lining up with TRBD2. The germline V gene has CDR1 DFQATT and CDR2 SNEGSKA (reference sequence). V dropped 2 bases and J dropped 7; count of bases not matched to a gene: 8. This CDR3 spans 16 amino acids.

This clonotype appeared a few times. The CDR3 protein is CASSPPDYPKDTQYF. In DNA form, the CDR3 reads TGCGCCAGCAGCCCCCCGGACTATCCGAAAGATACGCAGTATTTT. This chain uses TRBV5-1 with TRBJ2-3; possible D gene TRBD2, 6 bases. Deletions cut 4 bases from V and 5 bases from J, with 17 bases between. This CDR3 comprises 15 residues. From germline, CDR1 is SGHRS and CDR2 YFSETQ.

This clonotype has only a few counts. This sequence joins TRBV6-6 and TRBJ1-5; D unclear. Trimming pared 0 bases from V and 11 bases from J, leaving 8 bases between. The CDR3 consists of 12 residues. Germline CDR1 and CDR2: MNHNY and SVGAGI (reference sequence). CDR3 protein: CASSYSVVAQHF. The DNA for the CDR3 is TGTGCCAGCAGTTACTCGGTCGTGGCCCAGCATTTT.

This clonotype was detected only a few times. The CDR3 reads CASSQDFGGRIDTQYF. Written as DNA, the CDR3 is TGCGCCAGCAGCCAAGACTTCGGCGGGAGGATAGATACGCAGTATTTT. This chain joins TRBV4-1 and TRBJ2-3; 8 nucleotides agree with TRBD2. CDR3 length equals 16 residues. Germline-derived CDR1 and CDR2 are MGHRA and YSYEKL. Trimming removed 0 bases from V and 5 bases from J; junction bases left unmatched: 7.

This chain connects TRBV24-1 to TRBJ2-5; 11 bases align to TRBD2. Trimming removed 3 bases from V and 1 base from J; junction bases left unmatched: 6. The germline CDR1 and CDR2 sequences are KGHDR and SFDVKD. CDR3 size: 17 residues. The CDR3 here is CATSDPRLAGTQETQYF. The CDR3 DNA reads TGTGCCACCAGTGATCCAAGACTAGCGGGGACCCAAGAGACCCAGTACTTC.

The chain carries TRBV7-2 and TRBJ2-2; D uncertain. Between the trimmed V and J ends, which lost 2 bases and 1 base, there was a span of 14 bases. Germline assignment: CDR1 SGHTA and CDR2 FQGNSA. This CDR3 is 17 amino acids long. CDR3 sequence (DNA): TGTGCCAGCAGCTTATCGTACAGCCTTTTGAACACCGGGGAGCTGTTTTTT. Its translation: CASSLSYSLLNTGELFF.

The rearrangement uses TRBV3-1 and TRBJ2-3; 11 bases map to TRBD2. The CDR3 consists of 15 residues. Germline V CDR1 and CDR2: LGHDT, YNNKEL (reference sequence). V lost 3 bases to trimming and J lost 5 bases; unmatched junction nucleotides: 4. The DNA of the CDR3 is TGTGCCAGCAGCCATAGCGGGGGGGGAAGAGATACGCAGTATTTT. It yields the protein CASSHSGGGRDTQYF.

The sample holds many counts of this clonotype. The chain carries TRBV27 and TRBJ2-2, with 11 bases aligning to TRBD2. The junction had 21 bases not matched to a gene; V was cut back by 2 bases and J by 1 base. Germline CDR1 reads MNHEY; CDR2 reads SMNVEV (reference sequence). This CDR3 region has 23 residues. CDR3 coding DNA: TGTGCCAGCAGTTTAAGGGACGTTCTAGCGGGAGGATTTGGGGCCTGGAACACCGGGGAGCTGTTTTTT. Its protein is CASSLRDVLAGGFGAWNTGELFF.

This clonotype showed up just a few times. This chain joins TRBV7-2 and TRBJ2-2, with D possibly being TRBD1 or TRBD2 (6 bases each). Trimming left V 4 bases short and J 7 bases short, with 13 bases between. This CDR3 comprises 14 residues. The germline gives CDR1 SGHTA, CDR2 FQGNSA. The CDR3 spells CASSYYGGGGELFF. Here the CDR3 DNA reads TGTGCCAGCAGCTATTACGGGGGCGGCGGGGAGCTGTTTTTT.

The rearrangement uses TRBV5-1 and TRBJ2-7, with D unresolved. V was shortened by 5 bases and J by 7 bases, with 19 bases between the two germline ends. Germline V gives CDR1 SGHRS, CDR2 YFSETQ. This CDR3 has 14 amino acids. DNA for the CDR3: TGCGCCAGCAGGAAGAACAGCGCCCTCGGGGAGCAGTACTTC. Translating gives CASRKNSALGEQYF.

This clonotype was seen many times. The chain employs TRBV12-3 or TRBV12-4 and TRBJ2-7; tentatively, D is TRBD1 or TRBD2 (6 bases each). The germline V and J ends were trimmed by 6 bases and 13 bases, with 19 bases remaining between them. CDR3 length: 12 amino acids. In DNA, the CDR3 is TGTGCCAGCAGCCAATGGGGGGCTCTTATCTACTTC. This encodes CASSQWGALIYF.

This clonotype has only a few counts. J is TRBJ1-2 and V is TRBV5-6; D perhaps matches TRBD1 (6 bases). Germline V gives CDR1 SGHDT, CDR2 YYEEEE. This CDR3 comprises 15 residues. The V end lost 0 bases, the J end lost 2 bases, and 11 bases lay between the germline ends. This CDR3 is CASSLVDRPNYGYTF. The DNA of the CDR3 is TGTGCCAGCAGCTTGGTTGACAGGCCAAACTATGGCTACACCTTC.

There are many counts of this clonotype. The chain joins TRBV20-1 to TRBJ2-3; TRBD1 or TRBD2 may be the D gene (5 bases each). The germline V and J ends were trimmed by 0 bases and 5 bases, with 12 bases remaining between them. Germline loops: CDR1 DFQATT, CDR2 SNEGSKA (reference sequence). The CDR3 is made up of 14 amino acids. The CDR3 reads CSARDWGSGDTQYF. CDR3 DNA: TGCAGTGCTAGAGATTGGGGGAGTGGAGATACGCAGTATTTT.